The clone carrying this T cell receptor beta chain was counted only a few times. Its antigen is not known. The sample is drawn from a study of human T cells and chemical hapten exposure. Study overall: 2% DPC applied to an approximately 2 cm by approximately 2 cm arm area sensitized donors. General study points: Patch test score tracked positively with PT1 expanded TCR counts. There was no change with DPC sensitization in TCRs above 1 in 1000 frequency.

V lost 3 bases, J lost 4 bases, and 4 bases stayed unmatched. The CDR3 is made up of 14 amino acids. Germline V CDR1 and CDR2: ENHRY, SYGVKD. MiXCR, applied by TCRdb to the RACE reads, yields one record per CDR3 protein. The sample holds under 130,000 distinct CDR3 sequences; nearly 35% are singletons and the top ten take approximately 3%. Time point meaning: patch test 3, about 24 weeks after DPC sensitization. Treatment given: therapeutic diphenylcyclopropenone sensitization with weekly scalp DPC. RNA extraction used unfractionated whole blood as the source of total RNA. The TCR was taken from a man in his forties or fifties with alopecia areata. Some clones in this sample may be carry-over from other donors' samples. This rearrangement joins TRBV10-3 to TRBJ2-5; 8 bases line up with TRBD1. Sequences were derived from whole blood, sampled in connection with sensitization to the hapten diphenylcyclopropenone (DPC). The CDR3 nucleotides are TGTGCCATCAGTGACAGGGGGCTATCAGAGACCCAGTACTTC. This sequence encodes CAISDRGLSETQYF.